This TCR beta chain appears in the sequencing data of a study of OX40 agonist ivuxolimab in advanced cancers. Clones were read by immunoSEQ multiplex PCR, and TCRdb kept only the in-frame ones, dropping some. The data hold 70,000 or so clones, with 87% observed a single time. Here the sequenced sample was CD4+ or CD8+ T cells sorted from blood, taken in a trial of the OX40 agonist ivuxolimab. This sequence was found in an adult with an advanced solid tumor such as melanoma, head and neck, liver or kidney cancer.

For the CDR3, the DNA is TGTGCCAGCAGCTCGGGACCGGGACGGAACTACGAGCAGTACTTC. This translates into CASSSGPGRNYEQYF. This chain links TRBV11-3 with TRBJ2-7; perhaps D is TRBD1 or TRBD2 (5 bases each). Deletions cut 4 bases from V and 3 bases from J, with 16 bases between. The CDR3 totals 15 residues. CDR1 and CDR2 (germline): SGHNT, YENEEA.